A single sample is the source of the 3 T cell receptor beta chains below, sequenced in a study of T cell responses to AZD1222 COVID-19 vaccine. Sequenced by immunoSEQ multiplex PCR; TCRdb stores in-frame clones only, minus some. The repertoire includes 200,000 or so clones, roughly 92% of them detected once, and under 11% sits in the top ten. The sequences come from peripheral blood, collected on day 0 of AZD1222 vaccination. These receptors came from an adult in good health.

The chain joins TRBV30 to TRBJ1-5; D is unresolved. This CDR3 contains 14 residues. Germline V gene data show CDR1 as GTSNPN and CDR2 as SVGIG (reference sequence). Trimming shortened V by 2 bases and J by 2 bases, and 10 bases separated the two germline ends. CDR3 sequence: CAWSRPGRNQPQHF. The CDR3 DNA is TGTGCCTGGAGTCGCCCAGGCCGCAATCAGCCCCAGCATTTT.

The chain joins TRBV30 to TRBJ1-3; no firm D call. V was clipped by 2 bases and J by 0 bases, with 5 bases between them. Germline assignment: CDR1 GTSNPN and CDR2 SVGIG (reference sequence). This CDR3 has 13 amino acids. CDR3 loop: CAWSRSSGNTIYF. The CDR3 region has the DNA TGTGCCTGGAGTAGAAGCTCTGGAAACACCATATATTTT.

V and J are TRBV28 and TRBJ2-5, with 8 bases fitting TRBD2. CDR3 size: 16 residues. V dropped 6 bases and J dropped 2; count of bases not matched to a gene: 11. The germline V gene has CDR1 MDHEN and CDR2 SYDVKM. CDR3 coding DNA: TGTGCCAGCAGATCCCAGGGTAGCGGGGCTCAAGAGACCCAGTACTTC. Translation gives CASRSQGSGAQETQYF. Together with reference TRBV28 and TRBJ2-5, the CDR3 gives the full variable domain: DVKVTQSSRYLVKRTGEKVFLECVQDMDHENMFWYRQDPGLGLRLIYFSYDVKMKEKGDIPEGYSVSREKKERFSLILESASTNQTSMYLCASRSQGSGAQETQYFGPGTRLLVL.